The 5 T cell receptor beta chains below all came from one sample that was sequenced in a study of radiation and T cells in renal cell carcinoma. The time point: blood 4 weeks post-SBRT, at nephrectomy. Indicated treatment: 15 Gy SBRT to primary tumor, nephrectomy 4 weeks later. Method: immunoSEQ multiplex PCR; TCRdb's copy keeps in-frame clones and lacks some. There are approximately 85,000 clones in the sample; 70% to 90% occur only once, and 6% lies in the top ten. Sequenced here: blood, sampled from a patient whose treatment included radiotherapy and nephrectomy. These receptors were collected from a woman between 65 and 79 years old with renal cell carcinoma.

V gene TRBV5-1 combines with J gene TRBJ2-5; possibly TRBD1 for D (5 bases). With 0 bases removed from V and 1 base from J, the gap between germline ends came to 7 bases. Germline values: CDR1 SGHRS, CDR2 YFSETQ. This CDR3 is built from 14 residues. The CDR3 DNA reads TGCGCCAGCAGCTTGGCGCAGGGCCAAGAGACCCAGTACTTC. Translation: CASSLAQGQETQYF.

The rearrangement links TRBV9 to TRBJ2-5, with 9 bases identical to TRBD2. From germline, CDR1 is SGDLS and CDR2 YYNGEE. V trimming: 3 bases; J trimming: 5 bases; junction bases outside the gene matches: 17. The CDR3 extends over 18 amino acids. The CDR3 DNA sequence: TGTGCCAGCAGCGCCCCCCGCGGTGATAGCGGGGGCCCGGAGACCCAGTACTTC. It codes for CASSAPRGDSGGPETQYF.

The V and J genes are TRBV7-2 and TRBJ1-1; perhaps TRBD1 as D (5 bases). The germline gives CDR1 SGHTA, CDR2 FQGNSA. V lost 5 bases and J lost 1, with 14 bases in between. This CDR3 contains 15 residues. This CDR3 is CASSPRGAGNTEAFF. CDR3 nucleotides: TGTGCCAGCAGCCCGCGTGGGGCTGGGAACACTGAAGCTTTCTTT.

This chain links TRBV19 with TRBJ2-5; 8 bases align to TRBD1. The J call is in doubt because the DNA end fits TRBJ2-7 better. Germline values: CDR1 LNHDA, CDR2 SQIVND (reference sequence). The CDR3 covers 13 residues. This CDR3 is CASRDRGTHEQYF. The CDR3, as DNA: TGTGCCAGTAGAGACAGGGGAACCCACGAGCAGTACTTC.

The V gene is TRBV5-1, the J gene TRBJ2-3, with TRBD2 identical over 9 bases. This CDR3 region has 15 residues. Germline CDR1 reads SGHRS; CDR2 reads YFSETQ. The trim removed 1 base at V and 4 bases at J, leaving 4 bases unmatched. The CDR3 loop is CASSLWTSEADTQYF. CDR3 bases: TGCGCCAGCAGCTTGTGGACTAGCGAGGCAGATACGCAGTATTTT.